This T cell receptor (beta chain) is from a study of regulatory T cells in long-lasting Graves disease. The TCR beta library used iRepertoire HTBI primers with Arm-PCR amplification of CDR3. TCRdb independently ran MiXCR on the multiplex PCR reads; one entry per CDR3 protein. The table includes 300,000 to 350,000 distinct CDR3 sequences, around a fifth detected once. The time point denotes: persistent/refractory GD, antithyroid drugs over 5 years with positive TRAb. Following extraction of RNA from PBMCs, that RNA was used to make the TCR library. The CDR3 length is 15 residues. Trimming took off 3 bases at V and 5 bases at J, with 17 bases between the two ends. Germline V gene lookup returns CDR1 MNHEY and CDR2 SMNVEV (reference sequence). Study observations and caveats: Persistent Graves' patients showed less TCR diversity than newly diagnosed ones. Shared public clonotypes totalled about 2,600 in persistent patients, compared with roughly 970 in new patients.

The table lists this clonotype with a few counts. Antigen unknown. The sequences come from peripheral blood mononuclear cells (PBMCs), collected when the disease was refractory, from a patient treated with antithyroid drugs. This chain joins TRBV27 and TRBJ2-7; maybe TRBD1 (6 bases). The TCR originated in a female donor with Graves disease. DNA of the CDR3: TGTGCCAGCAGTTTCGGAAGGGGGTCCATCCACGAGCAGTACTTC. Residues: CASSFGRGSIHEQYF.